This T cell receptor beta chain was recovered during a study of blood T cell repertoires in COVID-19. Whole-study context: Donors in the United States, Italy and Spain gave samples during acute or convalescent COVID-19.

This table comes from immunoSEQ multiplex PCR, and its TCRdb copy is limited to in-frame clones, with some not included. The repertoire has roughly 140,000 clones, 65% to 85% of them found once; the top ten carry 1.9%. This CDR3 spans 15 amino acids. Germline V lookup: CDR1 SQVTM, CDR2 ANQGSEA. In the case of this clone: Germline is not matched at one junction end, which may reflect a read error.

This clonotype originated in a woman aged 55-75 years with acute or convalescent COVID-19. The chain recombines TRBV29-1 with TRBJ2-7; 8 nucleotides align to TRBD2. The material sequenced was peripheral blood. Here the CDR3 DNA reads TGCAGCGTGGAAGGTTCTACTAGCGGAACCTACGAGCAGTACTTC. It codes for CSVEGSTSGTYEQYF.